This T cell receptor beta chain was sequenced during a study of CD8+CD57+ T cells in acquired aplastic anemia. Study information: The average for DNA from sorted CD4+ and CD8+ cells was roughly 3 ug. The study, taken as a whole, reports: Patients had under 30 CD8+ CDR3 sequences in common with controls (the shared set). For CD8+ Simpson's diversity, patients and controls showed no significant difference.

TCR beta VDJ combinations and CDR3 sequences were profiled from genomic DNA. TCRdb re-derived calls from the reads in MiXCR, one entry per CDR3 protein. This table holds approximately 250,000 distinct CDR3 sequences, approximately 79% found once. In the case of this clonotype: Its antigen is still unknown.

Looked up from germline, CDR1 is SGHAT and CDR2 is FQNNGV. V trimming: 5 bases; J trimming: 3 bases; junction bases outside the gene matches: 6. The CDR3 consists of 14 residues. CD8+CD57+ cell expansion had been shown by flow cytometry in patients chosen for sequencing. Prior therapy had not been administered to any patient at the time of blood sampling. This sequence joins TRBV11-2 and TRBJ2-5; 7 bases are shared with TRBD1. This clonotype was obtained from a human donor with aplastic anemia. Sequencing was carried out using sorted CD4+, CD8+, or CD8+CD57+ T cells (not recorded which) from PBMCs. The CDR3 region is CASSRIDREETQYF. DNA of the CDR3: TGTGCCAGCAGCAGAATCGACAGGGAAGAGACCCAGTACTTC.